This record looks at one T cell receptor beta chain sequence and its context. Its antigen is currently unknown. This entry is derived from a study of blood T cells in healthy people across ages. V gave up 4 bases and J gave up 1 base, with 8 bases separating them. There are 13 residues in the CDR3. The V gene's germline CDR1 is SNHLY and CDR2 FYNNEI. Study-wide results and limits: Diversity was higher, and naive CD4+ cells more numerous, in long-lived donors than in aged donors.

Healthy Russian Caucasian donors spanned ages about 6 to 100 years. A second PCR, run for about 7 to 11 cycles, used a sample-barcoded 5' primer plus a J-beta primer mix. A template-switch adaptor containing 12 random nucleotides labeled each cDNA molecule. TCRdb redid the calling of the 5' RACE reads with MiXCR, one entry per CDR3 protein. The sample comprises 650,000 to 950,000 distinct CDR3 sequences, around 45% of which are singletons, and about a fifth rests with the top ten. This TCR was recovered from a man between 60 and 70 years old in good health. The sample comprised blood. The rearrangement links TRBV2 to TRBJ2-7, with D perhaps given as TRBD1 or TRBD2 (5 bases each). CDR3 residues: CASSGDDSYEQYF. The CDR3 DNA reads TGTGCCAGCAGTGGGGACGATTCCTACGAGCAGTACTTC.